This T cell receptor (beta chain) was obtained from a study of low-dose radiotherapy and immunotherapy resistance in tumors. Study overall: A total of 6.5 Gy was given to Cohort 1 as 0.5 Gy per fraction every 2 weeks. With 1 Gy per fraction every two weeks, Cohort 2 accumulated 13 Gy across 26 weeks. Treatment consisted of nivolumab 240 mg every two weeks and ipilimumab 1 mg/kg every six weeks, given intravenously to patients.

Noted time point: before trial treatment. Qualifying patients carried advanced solid tumors devoid of tumor-infiltrating lymphocytes. Germline CDR1 reads SNHLY; CDR2 reads FYNNEI. This CDR3 is 13 amino acids long. V was clipped by 3 bases and J by 5 bases, with 10 bases between them. Primers targeting TRAV and TRBV primed first-strand cDNA, covering alpha and beta chains. Amplification, which lasted around 21 PCR cycles, used a constant-region primer and V-primer adapter to amplify TCRs. MiXCR was run by TCRdb on the reads, yielding one entry per CDR3 protein. This sample has almost 40,000 distinct CDR3 sequences, with roughly 31% found just once.

This sample comprised PBMCs, obtained before treatment. The clonotype originates from a male donor with gallbladder cancer. The chain employs TRBV2 and TRBJ2-5; TRBD2 might be the D (5 bases). The CDR3, as DNA: TGTGCCAGCAGTGAGGGTCCGGGGGAGACCCAGTACTTC. Protein product: CASSEGPGETQYF.